What follows are 4 T cell receptor beta chains derived from one specimen sequenced in a study of shared clonotypes between healthy human individuals (TCRdb year 2020). Receptors were amplified or captured by the immunoSEQ multiplex PCR assay. TCRdb obtained this table from immuneACCESS and retained in-frame rearrangements with V and J assigned. These tables miss some clones; where compared with another copy, unresolved V genes account for less than half of the shortfall, and the remainder is unexplained. Present in this sample are over a million clones, around 82% of which were seen just once. The ten largest account for around 0.6% of the sample. Sequences were obtained from memory CD4+ T cells from PBMCs. The cell subset or site label, as the study defines it: CD45RA-negative fraction. These receptors were obtained from a man between 18 and 35 years old in good health. Some clones in this sample may be carry-over from other donors' samples.

This clone was counted between two and nine times. The sample has other DNA sequences that encode this CDR3 too. The CDR3: CASSLTSGGNEQFF. CDR3 coding DNA: TGCGCCAGCAGCTTGACTAGCGGGGGGAATGAGCAGTTCTTC. The chain combines TRBV5-1 with TRBJ2-1; 12 bases match TRBD2. Germline CDR1 and CDR2: SGHRS and YFSETQ. This CDR3 is 14 amino acids long. V trimming: 1 base; J trimming: 7 bases; junction bases outside the gene matches: 0.

CDR3 coding DNA: TGCGCCAGCAGCCGGCAGCATGAAAAACTGTTTTTT. It encodes CASSRQHEKLFF. The chain recombines TRBV4-3 with TRBJ1-4, with D unresolved. Trimming took 4 bases from V and 6 from J, leaving 6 bases between them. This CDR3 is 12 amino acids long. Germline assignment: CDR1 LGHNA and CDR2 YSLEER.

Many counts were recorded for this clone. This chain connects TRBV7-9 to TRBJ2-1, with 13 bases identical to TRBD2. Germline V lookup: CDR1 SEHNR, CDR2 FQNEAQ (reference sequence). The V and J ends lost 5 bases and 2 bases, in that order; junction bases with no gene match: 12. The CDR3 has 19 amino acids. The DNA of the CDR3 is TGTGCCAGCAGCCCCAGCGTCAGGACTAGCGGGAGAGCCTACAATGAGCAGTTCTTC. Translating gives CASSPSVRTSGRAYNEQFF.

The CDR3 loop is CASSFAVNTEAFF. Here the CDR3 DNA reads TGTGCCAGCAGCTTTGCGGTGAACACTGAAGCTTTCTTT. The V gene is TRBV7-9, the J gene TRBJ1-1; D is unresolved. This CDR3 contains 13 residues. Germline V gives CDR1 SEHNR, CDR2 FQNEAQ (reference sequence). The ends were cut back, 3 bases at V and 0 bases at J, with 5 bases in the middle.